This T cell receptor beta chain was identified in a study of T-cell reconstitution after alpha-beta-depleted transplantation in children. Overall study results and limits: At one year after transplant, newly produced T cells mostly accounted for T-cell counts and diversity. Some patients owed their high day-60 TCRbeta diversity to surviving recipient T cells and thymic progenitors.

Comments on this clonotype: Its antigen is not known. At one of its ends the junction is not consistent with the germline gene, which may arise from a read error.

This CDR3 region has 15 residues. Germline lookup yields CDR1 SGHRS and CDR2 YFSETQ. Preparation of the TCRbeta library involved a method that used unique molecular identifiers. Using its own MiXCR run on the PCR reads, TCRdb lists one record per CDR3 protein. The sample yields almost 600,000 distinct CDR3 sequences, roughly 30% seen once. Sample: PBMCs, taken before TCRalphabeta/CD19-depleted stem cell transplant. The clonotype originates from a boy less than two years old with Wiskott-Aldrich syndrome, due to receive a stem cell transplant. This rearrangement joins TRBV5-1 to TRBJ2-7, with 8 bases matching TRBD1. This CDR3 is CASKTYRGTWNEQCF. Here the CDR3 DNA reads TGCGCCAGCAAGACCTACAGGGGGACCTGGAACGAGCAGTGCTTC.